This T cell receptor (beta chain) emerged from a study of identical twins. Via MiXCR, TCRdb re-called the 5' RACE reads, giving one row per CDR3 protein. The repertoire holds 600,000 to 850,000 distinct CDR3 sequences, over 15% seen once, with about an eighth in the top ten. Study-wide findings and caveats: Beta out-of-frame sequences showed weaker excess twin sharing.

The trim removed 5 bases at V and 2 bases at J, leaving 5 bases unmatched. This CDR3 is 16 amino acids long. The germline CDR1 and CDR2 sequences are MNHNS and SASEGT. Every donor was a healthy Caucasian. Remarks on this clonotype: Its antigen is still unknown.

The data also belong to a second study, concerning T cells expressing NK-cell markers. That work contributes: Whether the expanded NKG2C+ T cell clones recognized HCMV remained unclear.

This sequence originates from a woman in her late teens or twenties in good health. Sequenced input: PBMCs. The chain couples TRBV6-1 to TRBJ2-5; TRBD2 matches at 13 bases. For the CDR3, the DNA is TGTGCCAGCAGTAGACTAGCGGGAGGAGGGCAAGAGACCCAGTACTTC. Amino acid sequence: CASSRLAGGGQETQYF.